Following are 7 T cell receptor beta chains from one sample sequenced in a study of shared clonotypes between healthy human individuals. TCRdb keeps only in-frame clones here, not all; method: immunoSEQ multiplex PCR. The data hold about 2 million clones, with roughly 95% observed a single time. The material sequenced was naive CD4+ T cells sorted from blood. The sample's subset: CD45RA+ positively selected. These receptor sequences come from a man aged 18 to 30 in good health.

The V gene is TRBV15, the J gene TRBJ2-1; D is unresolved. V dropped 2 bases and J dropped 7 bases, with 12 bases sitting between them. The germline CDR1 and CDR2 sequences are LNHNV and YYDKDF (reference sequence). This CDR3 has 14 residues. The CDR3 DNA reads TGTGCCACCAGCAGAATTATTCCGGAGAATGAGCAGTTCTTC. Translated: CATSRIIPENEQFF.

The rearrangement links TRBV10-3 to TRBJ1-4; a weak D match, TRBD1 (6 bases). The germline V and J ends were trimmed by 0 bases and 7 bases, with 12 bases remaining between them. The germline V gene encodes CDR1 ENHRY and CDR2 SYGVKD. The CDR3 runs to 15 residues. The DNA of the CDR3 is TGTGCCATCAGTGAGTCGGCAGGGGTGGGTGAAAAACTGTTTTTT. Residues: CAISESAGVGEKLFF.

This clone was counted only a few times. V is TRBV7-2 and J is TRBJ2-5; D is perhaps TRBD1 (6 bases). This CDR3 region has 15 residues. Deletions cut 1 base from V and 6 bases from J, with 15 bases between. The germline CDR1 and CDR2 sequences are SGHTA and FQGNSA. The chain's CDR3 is CASSLEQGSVKTQYF. The CDR3 DNA reads TGTGCCAGCAGCTTAGAACAGGGATCTGTAAAGACCCAGTACTTC. The full variable domain, its missing parts supplied by reference TRBV7-2 and TRBJ2-5, is GAGVSQSPSNKVTEKGKDVELRCDPISGHTALYWYRQSLGQGLEFLIYFQGNSAPDKSGLPSDRFSAERTGGSVSTLTIQRTQQEDSAVYLCASSLEQGSVKTQYFGPGTRLLVL.

The V and J genes are TRBV10-3 and TRBJ1-2; TRBD1 matches at 7 bases. Germline CDR1 and CDR2: ENHRY and SYGVKD. The J segment lost 3 bases and the V segment lost 2 bases, leaving 3 bases of the junction unmatched. The CDR3 loop spans 14 amino acids. CDR3 protein: CAISELGTDYGYTF. CDR3 DNA sequence: TGTGCCATCAGTGAGCTTGGGACAGACTATGGCTACACCTTC.

This clone was seen once. This chain joins TRBV18 and TRBJ1-6; TRBD1 agrees at 8 bases. Germline-derived CDR1 and CDR2 are KGHSH and LQKENI. With V trimmed by 5 bases and J by 6 bases, 3 bases remained unmatched. The CDR3 loop spans 14 amino acids. CDR3 in DNA: TGTGCCAGCTCAAAACAGGGGGGTAATTCACCCCTCCACTTT. Amino acids: CASSKQGGNSPLHF.

V usage is TRBV28 and J usage is TRBJ1-2; D unresolved. The germline V gene has CDR1 MDHEN and CDR2 SYDVKM. The CDR3 runs 12 residues. V was shortened by 3 bases and J by 4 bases, with 6 bases between the two germline ends. The CDR3 loop reads CASSFGRYGYTF. The CDR3 region has the DNA TGTGCCAGCAGTTTTGGTCGCTATGGCTACACCTTC.

Of note for this clone: Other DNA sequences in this sample translate to the same CDR3. J is TRBJ2-3 and V is TRBV7-3, with D perhaps TRBD1 or TRBD2 (5 bases each). This CDR3 is 14 amino acids long. V lost 0 bases and J lost 3, with 7 bases in between. The germline CDR1 and CDR2 sequences are SGHTA and FQGTGA. In DNA, the CDR3 is TGTGCCAGCAGCTTAACGGGACCTACAGATACGCAGTATTTT. It is translated as CASSLTGPTDTQYF.